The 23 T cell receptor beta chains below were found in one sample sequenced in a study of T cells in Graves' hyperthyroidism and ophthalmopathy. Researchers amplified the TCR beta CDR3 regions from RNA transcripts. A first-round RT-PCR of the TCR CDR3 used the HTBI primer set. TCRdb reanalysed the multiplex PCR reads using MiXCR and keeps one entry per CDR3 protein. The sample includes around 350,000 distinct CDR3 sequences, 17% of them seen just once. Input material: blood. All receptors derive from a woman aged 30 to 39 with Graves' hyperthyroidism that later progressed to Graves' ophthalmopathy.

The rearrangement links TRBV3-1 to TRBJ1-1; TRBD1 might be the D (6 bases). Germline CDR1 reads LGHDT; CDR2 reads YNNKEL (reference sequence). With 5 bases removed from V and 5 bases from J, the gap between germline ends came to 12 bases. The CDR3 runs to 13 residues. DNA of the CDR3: TGTGCCAGCAGCTTTCAGGGGCGGACTGAAGCTTTCTTT. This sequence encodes CASSFQGRTEAFF.

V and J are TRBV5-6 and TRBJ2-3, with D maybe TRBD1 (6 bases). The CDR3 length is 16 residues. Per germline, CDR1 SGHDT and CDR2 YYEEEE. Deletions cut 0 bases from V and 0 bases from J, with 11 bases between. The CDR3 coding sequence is TGTGCCAGCAGCTTGGACAGGGATCCTAGCACAGATACGCAGTATTTT. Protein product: CASSLDRDPSTDTQYF. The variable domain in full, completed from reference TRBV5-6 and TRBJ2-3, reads DAGVTQSPTHLIKTRGQQVTLRCSPKSGHDTVSWYQQALGQGPQFIFQYYEEEERQRGNFPDRFSGHQFPNYSSELNVNALLLGDSALYLCASSLDRDPSTDTQYFGPGTRLTVL.

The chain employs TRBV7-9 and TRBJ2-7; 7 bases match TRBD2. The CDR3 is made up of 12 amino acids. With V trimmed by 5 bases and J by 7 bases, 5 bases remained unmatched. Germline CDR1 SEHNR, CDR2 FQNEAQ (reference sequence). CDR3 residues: CASSRDYGEQYF. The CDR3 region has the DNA TGTGCCAGCAGCCGGGACTACGGAGAGCAGTACTTC.

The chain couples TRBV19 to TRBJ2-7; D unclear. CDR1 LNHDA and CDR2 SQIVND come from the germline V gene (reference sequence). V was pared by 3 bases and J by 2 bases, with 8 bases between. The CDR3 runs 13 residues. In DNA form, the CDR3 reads TGTGCCAGTAGTATTCAGTTCCCCTACGAGCAGTACTTC. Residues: CASSIQFPYEQYF.

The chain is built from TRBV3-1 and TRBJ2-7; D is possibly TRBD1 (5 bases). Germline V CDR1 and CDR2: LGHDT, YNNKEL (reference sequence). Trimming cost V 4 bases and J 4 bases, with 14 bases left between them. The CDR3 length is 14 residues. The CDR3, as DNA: TGTGCCAGCAGCCCCGGCCATACAGGTTACGAGCAGTACTTC. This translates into CASSPGHTGYEQYF.

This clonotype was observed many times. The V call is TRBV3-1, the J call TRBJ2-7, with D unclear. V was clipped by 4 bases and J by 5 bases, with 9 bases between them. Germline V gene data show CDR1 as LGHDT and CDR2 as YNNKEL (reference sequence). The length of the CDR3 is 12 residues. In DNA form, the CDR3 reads TGTGCCAGCAGCCTAGGCCGGGACGAGCAGTACTTC. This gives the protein CASSLGRDEQYF.

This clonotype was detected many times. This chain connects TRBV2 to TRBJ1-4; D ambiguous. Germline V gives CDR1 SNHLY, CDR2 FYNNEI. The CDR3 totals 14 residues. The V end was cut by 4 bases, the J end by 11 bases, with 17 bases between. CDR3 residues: CASSASQVTWKLFF. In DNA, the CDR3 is TGTGCCAGCAGTGCGTCGCAGGTGACATGGAAACTGTTTTTT.

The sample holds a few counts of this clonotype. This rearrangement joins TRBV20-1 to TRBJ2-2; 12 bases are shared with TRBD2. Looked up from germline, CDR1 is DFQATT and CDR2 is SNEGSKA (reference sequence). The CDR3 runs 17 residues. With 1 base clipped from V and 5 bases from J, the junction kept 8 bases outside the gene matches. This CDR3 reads CSARGRLAGVYTGELFF. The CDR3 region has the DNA TGCAGTGCTAGAGGTCGACTAGCGGGAGTATATACCGGGGAGCTGTTTTTT.

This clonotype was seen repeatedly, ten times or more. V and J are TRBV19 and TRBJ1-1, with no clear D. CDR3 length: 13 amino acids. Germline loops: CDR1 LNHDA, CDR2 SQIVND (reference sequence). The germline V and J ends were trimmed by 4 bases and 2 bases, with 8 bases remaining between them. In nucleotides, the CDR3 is TGTGCCAGTAGTAGCTACGGAAACACTGAAGCTTTCTTT. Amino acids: CASSSYGNTEAFF. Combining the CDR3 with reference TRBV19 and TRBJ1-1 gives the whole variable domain DGGITQSPKYLFRKEGQNVTLSCEQNLNHDAMYWYRQDPGQGLRLIYYSQIVNDFQKGDIAEGYSVSREKKESFPLTVTSAQKNPTAFYLCASSSYGNTEAFFGQGTRLTVV.

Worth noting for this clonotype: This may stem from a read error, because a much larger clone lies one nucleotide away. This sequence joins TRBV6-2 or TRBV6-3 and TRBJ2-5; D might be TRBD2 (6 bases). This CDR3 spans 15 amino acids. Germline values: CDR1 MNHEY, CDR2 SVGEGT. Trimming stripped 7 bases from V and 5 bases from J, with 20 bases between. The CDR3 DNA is TGTGCCAGCAATTATATGGGACTCAGTATGGAGACCCAGTACTTC. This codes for CASNYMGLSMETQYF.

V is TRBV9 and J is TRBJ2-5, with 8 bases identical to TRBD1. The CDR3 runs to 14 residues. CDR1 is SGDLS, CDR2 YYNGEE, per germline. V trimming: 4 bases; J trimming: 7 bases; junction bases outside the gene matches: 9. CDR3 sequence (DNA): TGTGCCAGCAGCCCCAGGGGGCTTTTCGGGACCCAGTACTTC. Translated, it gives CASSPRGLFGTQYF.

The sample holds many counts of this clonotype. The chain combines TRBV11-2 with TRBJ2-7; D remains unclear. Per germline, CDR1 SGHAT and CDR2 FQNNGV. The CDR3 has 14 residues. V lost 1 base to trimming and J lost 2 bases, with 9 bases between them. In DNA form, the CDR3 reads TGTGCCAGCAGCTTAGGGGGTTTCCCCTACGAGCAGTACTTC. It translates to CASSLGGFPYEQYF. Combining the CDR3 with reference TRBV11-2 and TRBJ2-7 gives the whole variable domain EAGVAQSPRYKIIEKRQSVAFWCNPISGHATLYWYQQILGQGPKLLIQFQNNGVVDDSQLPKDRFSAERLKGVDSTLKIQPAKLEDSAVYLCASSLGGFPYEQYFGPGTRLTVT.

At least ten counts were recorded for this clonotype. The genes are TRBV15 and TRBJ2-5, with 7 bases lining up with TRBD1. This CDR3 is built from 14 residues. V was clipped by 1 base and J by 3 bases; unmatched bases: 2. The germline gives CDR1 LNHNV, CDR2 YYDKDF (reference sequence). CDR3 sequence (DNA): TGTGCCACCAGCAGAGTAGGGGGCGAAGAGACCCAGTACTTC. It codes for CATSRVGGEETQYF.

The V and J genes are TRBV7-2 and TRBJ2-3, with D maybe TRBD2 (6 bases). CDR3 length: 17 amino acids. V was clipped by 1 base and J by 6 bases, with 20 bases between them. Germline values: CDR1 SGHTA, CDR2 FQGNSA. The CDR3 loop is CASSLDGVGAAGDTQYF. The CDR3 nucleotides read TGTGCCAGCAGCTTAGACGGGGTCGGCGCCGCGGGGGATACGCAGTATTTT. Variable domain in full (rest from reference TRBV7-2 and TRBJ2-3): GAGVSQSPSNKVTEKGKDVELRCDPISGHTALYWYRQSLGQGLEFLIYFQGNSAPDKSGLPSDRFSAERTGGSVSTLTIQRTQQEDSAVYLCASSLDGVGAAGDTQYFGPGTRLTVL.

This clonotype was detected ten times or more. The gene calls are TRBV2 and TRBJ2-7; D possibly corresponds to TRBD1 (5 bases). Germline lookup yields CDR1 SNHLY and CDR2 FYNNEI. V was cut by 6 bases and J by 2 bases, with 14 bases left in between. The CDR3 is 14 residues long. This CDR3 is CASRPPTATYEQYF. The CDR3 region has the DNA TGTGCCAGCAGGCCACCGACAGCAACCTACGAGCAGTACTTC.

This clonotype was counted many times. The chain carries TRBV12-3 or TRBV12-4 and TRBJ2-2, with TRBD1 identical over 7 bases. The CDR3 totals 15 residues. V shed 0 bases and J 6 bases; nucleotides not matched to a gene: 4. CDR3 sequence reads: CASSLATGTPGELFF. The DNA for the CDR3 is TGTGCCAGCAGTTTAGCGACAGGGACCCCCGGGGAGCTGTTTTTT.

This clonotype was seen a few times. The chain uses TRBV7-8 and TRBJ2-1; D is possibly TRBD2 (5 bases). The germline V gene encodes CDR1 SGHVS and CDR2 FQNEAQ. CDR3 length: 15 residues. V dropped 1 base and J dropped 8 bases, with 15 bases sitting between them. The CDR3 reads CASSLGFRGSDEQFF. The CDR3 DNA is TGTGCCAGCAGCTTAGGGTTCCGGGGAAGTGATGAGCAGTTCTTC.

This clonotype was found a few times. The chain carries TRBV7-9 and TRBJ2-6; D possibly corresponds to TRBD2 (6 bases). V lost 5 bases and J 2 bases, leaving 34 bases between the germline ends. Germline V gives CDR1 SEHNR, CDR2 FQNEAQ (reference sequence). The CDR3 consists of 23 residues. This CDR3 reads CASSTSKIRDVKKAGTGANVLTF. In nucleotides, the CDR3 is TGTGCCAGCAGCACTAGCAAAATCCGGGACGTAAAGAAGGCAGGAACTGGGGCCAACGTCCTGACTTTC.

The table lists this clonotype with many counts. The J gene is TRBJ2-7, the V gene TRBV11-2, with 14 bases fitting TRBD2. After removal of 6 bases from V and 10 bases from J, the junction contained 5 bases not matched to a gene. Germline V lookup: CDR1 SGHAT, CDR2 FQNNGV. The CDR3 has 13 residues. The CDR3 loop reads CASRTSGGAYQYF. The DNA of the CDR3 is TGTGCCAGCAGGACTAGCGGGGGGGCCTATCAGTACTTC.

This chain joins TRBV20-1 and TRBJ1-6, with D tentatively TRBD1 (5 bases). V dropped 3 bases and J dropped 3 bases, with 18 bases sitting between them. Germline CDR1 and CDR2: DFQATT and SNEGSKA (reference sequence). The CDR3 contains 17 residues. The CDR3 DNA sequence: TGCAGTGCTAGGACAGTCATTGGAACCAACTATAATTCACCCCTCCACTTT. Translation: CSARTVIGTNYNSPLHF.

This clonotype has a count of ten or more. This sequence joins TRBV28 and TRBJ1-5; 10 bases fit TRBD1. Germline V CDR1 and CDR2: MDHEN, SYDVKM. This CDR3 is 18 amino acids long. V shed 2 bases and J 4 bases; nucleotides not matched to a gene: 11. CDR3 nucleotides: TGTGCCAGCAGTTTAATTGTCCGGGACAGGGGTTTGAATCAGCCCCAGCATTTT. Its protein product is CASSLIVRDRGLNQPQHF.

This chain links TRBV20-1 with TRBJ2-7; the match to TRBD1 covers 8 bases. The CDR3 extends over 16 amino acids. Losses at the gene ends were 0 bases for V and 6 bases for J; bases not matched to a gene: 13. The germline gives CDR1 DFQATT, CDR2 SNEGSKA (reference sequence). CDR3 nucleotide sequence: TGCAGTGCTAGAGAACTAACGACAGGGGCCTTGCGCGAGCAGTACTTC. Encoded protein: CSARELTTGALREQYF.

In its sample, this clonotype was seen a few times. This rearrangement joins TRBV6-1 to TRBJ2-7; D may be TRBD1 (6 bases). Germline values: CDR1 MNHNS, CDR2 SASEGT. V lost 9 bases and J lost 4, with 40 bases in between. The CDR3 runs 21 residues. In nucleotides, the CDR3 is TGTGCCAGGAGCCAAATAACGGACAAGGGCTGGTGTGTTAGGGGGTGGTACGAGCAGTACTTC. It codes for CARSQITDKGWCVRGWYEQYF.